This TCR beta chain is drawn from a study of T cell responses to AZD1222 COVID-19 vaccine (dated by TCRdb to the early 2020s). In the study overall: AZD1222 recipients given second doses at about 4 weeks or at about 12 weeks were pooled, since spike-specific TCR depth and breadth were not found to differ between the two schedules. Trial participants were enrolled into age subgroups of 18-55, 56-69 and 70-plus years, which contained roughly 150, 30 and 60 TCR-sequenced participants, respectively. TCR sequencing covered roughly 230 trial participants: 200 to 210 given two doses of AZD1222 and around 26 given two doses of MenACWY control vaccine.

The CDR3 regions of human TCRbeta chains were analyzed by immunosequencing. Per the authors' processing: TCRs in the repertoires were compared against a reference library of SARS-CoV-2-specific TCRs that had been generated with the MIRA antigen-specificity platform. Breadth was defined as the fraction of unique TCRs that were SARS-CoV-2-associated. Depth was defined as the fraction of total T cells that were SARS-CoV-2-associated. Using the MIRA data, every spike-specific TCR was mapped to the spike region that the TCR reacted to and assigned to either a CD4 or a CD8 class. Log10-transformed breadth and depth values were compared by one-way ANOVA with Sidak's multiple comparisons tests. What TCRdb holds here is the immuneACCESS table cut down to in-frame rearrangements. Part of the clones is not present; checked against another copy, under half of the missing clones reflect an unresolved V gene, and the others are unexplained. V, J and clone size were drawn from that table, and D and trimming were deduced from the DNA. The sample profile shows roughly 100,000 clones; 90% to 95% of them were found once. 45% to 55% of the sample is held by the ten biggest clonotypes.

The sample's time point label, decoded: baseline before first vaccination. Samples from vaccinated people were obtained from the UK trials COV001 and COV002, which included a single-blind randomized controlled phase 2/3 trial of AZD1222 (ChAdOx1 nCoV-19) in healthy adults. For TCRbeta chain sequencing, PBMC samples from trial participants were taken at day 0 and at day 28 after the second dose. As regards this clone: The antigen this receptor binds is unknown. Base qualities are not provided; no much larger clone lies one nucleotide away.

What the study reported, not specific to this receptor: Reportedly, close to half of the unique spike-specific TCRs recognized epitopes lying outside the regions that are mutated in the B.1.351 and B.1.1.7 variants. Participants were mostly white British, with more females than males. The authors suggested clonal diversity may have been underestimated. After two AZD1222 doses, both the breadth and the depth of spike-specific TCRs were significantly higher than at day 0 and than in MenACWY recipients. In the small 56-69-year group, the increase in depth fell short of significance, most likely because of low power. Because no day 14 peak-response samples were available, repertoires were characterized only after the peak T cell response. Vaccine-associated CD4 TCRs spanned the whole spike protein, with dominant responses in regions 160-218 and 743-854. Conclusions about previously exposed vaccinees are limited because only six or seven AZD1222 recipients were SARS-CoV-2 seropositive at baseline.

The source was peripheral blood, collected on day 0 of AZD1222 vaccination. This receptor was obtained from an adult in good health.

Read as DNA, the sequence is TGTGCCAGCAGTTCAAAAGGGAACACTGAAGCTTTCTTT. It translates to CASSSKGNTEAFF. Recombination linked TRBV6-4 to TRBJ1-1; no confident D gene assignment can be made. CDR1 and CDR2 are read off the germline V gene as MRHNA and SNTAGT. The CDR3 has 13 amino acids, counting the end cysteine and phenylalanine. The entry retains the CDR3 DNA only, 39 bases that are in frame from base 1. The junction carries 8 bases between V and J, which are trimmed by 5 bases and 1 base respectively.